Following are 32 T cell receptor beta chains from one sample sequenced in a study of cytomegalovirus exposure and HLA in healthy donors. Both 60 Vbeta primers and 13 Jbeta primers went into the PCR. TCRdb's copy holds only in-frame clones and misses some; the assay was immunoSEQ multiplex PCR. The repertoire holds under 200,000 clones, 60% to 85% seen once, with 0.7% to 0.8% in the top ten. Material: PBMCs. The receptors derive from a female donor in good health and CMV-seronegative.

In this sample, this clone turned up a few times. V is TRBV27 and J is TRBJ2-7; D may be TRBD2 (5 bases). In germline, CDR1 is MNHEY, CDR2 SMNVEV (reference sequence). The CDR3 extends over 16 amino acids. V shed 2 bases and J shed 7 bases, with 21 bases lying between them. The CDR3 reads CASSLARVSRPGEQYF. CDR3 sequence (DNA): TGTGCCAGCAGTTTAGCGAGGGTGTCCCGACCGGGGGAGCAGTACTTC.

This clone came up once. The gene calls are TRBV6-5 and TRBJ1-2; D is uncertain. V was trimmed by 8 bases and J by 0 bases, leaving 7 bases between them. The CDR3 is 12 residues long. Germline V gene lookup returns CDR1 MNHEY and CDR2 SVGAGI. This CDR3 reads CASSQANYGYTF. Written as DNA, the CDR3 is TGTGCCAGCTCGCAGGCTAACTATGGCTACACCTTC.

The chain uses TRBV9 and TRBJ2-5; TRBD2 matches 8 bases. With 3 bases clipped from V and 4 bases from J, the junction kept 8 bases outside the gene matches. The length of the CDR3 is 15 residues. CDR1 is SGDLS and CDR2 is YYNGEE in the germline V gene. The CDR3 region has the DNA TGTGCCAGCAGCGAGCGGACTAGCCGCGGAGAGACCCAGTACTTC. Translated, it gives CASSERTSRGETQYF.

This clone was counted a few times. This chain links TRBV18 with TRBJ2-1, with 10 positions matching TRBD1. In germline, CDR1 is KGHSH, CDR2 LQKENI. The ends lost 3 bases at V and 4 bases at J; junction bases unmatched: 3. The CDR3 runs 15 residues. CDR3 residues: CASSPSGQGYNEQFF. CDR3 nucleotide sequence: TGTGCCAGCTCACCCTCGGGACAGGGGTACAATGAGCAGTTCTTC.

This clone has more than one count but fewer than ten. The J gene is TRBJ2-2, the V gene TRBV19, with TRBD2 identical over 7 bases. The germline CDR1 and CDR2 sequences are LNHDA and SQIVND (reference sequence). This CDR3 spans 16 amino acids. The V and J ends lost 3 bases and 1 base, in that order; junction bases with no gene match: 5. CDR3 sequence reads: CASSMMSGGNTGELFF. CDR3 nucleotide sequence: TGTGCCAGTAGTATGATGTCGGGGGGGAACACCGGGGAGCTGTTTTTT. The full variable domain, rest sourced from reference TRBV19 and TRBJ2-2, is DGGITQSPKYLFRKEGQNVTLSCEQNLNHDAMYWYRQDPGQGLRLIYYSQIVNDFQKGDIAEGYSVSREKKESFPLTVTSAQKNPTAFYLCASSMMSGGNTGELFFGEGSRLTVL.

The V gene is TRBV30, the J gene TRBJ2-5, with 10 bases lining up with TRBD2. Losses at the gene ends were 2 bases for V and 7 bases for J; bases not matched to a gene: 1. The germline gives CDR1 GTSNPN, CDR2 SVGIG (reference sequence). This CDR3 has 12 amino acids. CDR3 nucleotides: TGTGCCTGGAGTCAGCGGGGGGGGACCCAGTACTTC. Its translation: CAWSQRGGTQYF.

In this sample, this clone turned up a few times. The J gene is TRBJ2-7, the V gene TRBV18; 9 positions agree with TRBD1. Germline CDR1 is KGHSH and CDR2 is LQKENI. The CDR3 has 14 amino acids. The V gene end was trimmed by 6 bases and the J gene end by 6 bases; junction bases not matched to a gene: 9. The CDR3 DNA reads TGTGCCAGCTCCAGGGGGGGACAGGGAACCGAGCAGTACTTC. Its protein product is CASSRGGQGTEQYF.

This chain connects TRBV4-3 to TRBJ2-1, with a tentative D call TRBD1 (6 bases). CDR1 and CDR2 (germline): LGHNA, YSLEER. CDR3 length equals 17 residues. V was clipped by 1 base and J by 4 bases, with 17 bases between them. The CDR3 region has the DNA TGCGCCAGCAGCCAAGGACAGGTCCTATTTTTTTACAATGAGCAGTTCTTC. This gives the protein CASSQGQVLFFYNEQFF.

The chain uses TRBV10-2 and TRBJ2-7; D is uncertain. The CDR3 loop spans 10 amino acids. Germline-derived CDR1 and CDR2 are WSHSY and SAAADI. Trimming removed 4 bases from V and 6 bases from J, with 4 bases in between. CDR3 nucleotide sequence: TGCGCCAGCAGTGGTAGCGAGCAGTACTTC. As protein: CASSGSEQYF.

The rearrangement joins TRBV5-3 to TRBJ1-2; TRBD1 might be the D (6 bases). TRBV5-3 is annotated as an ORF whose role is uncertain. V lost 3 bases and J lost 0, with 15 bases in between. The CDR3 is made up of 16 amino acids. CDR3 loop: CARSWVYRDTNYGYTF. CDR3 nucleotides: TGTGCCAGAAGCTGGGTTTACAGGGATACTAACTATGGCTACACCTTC.

The chain has TRBV7-2 and TRBJ2-3, with a possible D match to TRBD2 (6 bases). The germline CDR1 and CDR2 sequences are SGHTA and FQGNSA. Deletions cut 10 bases from V and 4 bases from J, with 27 bases between. This CDR3 has 17 amino acids. CDR3 nucleotide sequence: TGTGCCACCAAAACCTTAGCGGTGACGGTCGGCCCAGATACGCAGTATTTT. Translated, it gives CATKTLAVTVGPDTQYF.

This chain links TRBV7-8 with TRBJ1-5; 8 positions match TRBD1. This CDR3 has 14 residues. Germline trimming cut 5 bases from V and 9 bases from J; bases unmatched to any gene: 9. Germline CDR1 SGHVS, CDR2 FQNEAQ. DNA for the CDR3: TGTGCCAGCAGCCCGGACAGGGACGTTCGGCCCCAGCATTTT. Protein product: CASSPDRDVRPQHF. Full variable domain (missing parts from reference TRBV7-8 and TRBJ1-5): GAGVSQSPRYKVAKRGQDVALRCDPISGHVSLFWYQQALGQGPEFLTYFQNEAQLDKSGLPSDRFFAERPEGSVSTLKIQRTQQEDSAVYLCASSPDRDVRPQHFGDGTRLSIL.

This chain connects TRBV6-1 to TRBJ1-5, with D perhaps matching TRBD1 (6 bases). CDR3 length: 18 amino acids. The germline V gene has CDR1 MNHNS and CDR2 SASEGT. V shed 3 bases and J shed 1 base, with 19 bases lying between them. The CDR3 region has the DNA TGTGCCAGCAGTGACCCCCGTGGGGGGGGCGGGAGCAATCAGCCCCAGCATTTT. This translates into CASSDPRGGGGSNQPQHF.

This chain connects TRBV10-3 to TRBJ1-2, with D unclear. The ends were cut back, 10 bases at V and 2 bases at J, with 17 bases in the middle. Germline V lookup: CDR1 ENHRY, CDR2 SYGVKD. There are 14 residues in the CDR3. CDR3 amino acids: CATRRGDLNYGYTF. Here the CDR3 DNA reads TGTGCCACCCGCCGGGGAGATCTCAACTATGGCTACACCTTC.

J is TRBJ1-5 and V is TRBV6-5; D is possibly TRBD1 (5 bases). The CDR3 is made up of 15 amino acids. Trimming cost V 8 bases and J 4 bases, with 18 bases left between them. Looked up from germline, CDR1 is MNHEY and CDR2 is SVGAGI. CDR3 protein: CASAVMSGKNQPQHF. The CDR3 region has the DNA TGTGCCAGCGCAGTCATGTCAGGGAAAAATCAGCCCCAGCATTTT.

The chain recombines TRBV28 with TRBJ2-3; 9 positions agree with TRBD1. Trimming removed 7 bases from V and 4 bases from J; junction bases left unmatched: 6. Germline V gives CDR1 MDHEN, CDR2 SYDVKM. This CDR3 region has 14 residues. CDR3 nucleotide sequence: TGTGCCAGCACTCCGACAGGGGGAGCAGATACGCAGTATTTT. As protein: CASTPTGGADTQYF.

This chain connects TRBV19 to TRBJ1-5; D is perhaps TRBD1 (5 bases). Germline values: CDR1 LNHDA, CDR2 SQIVND (reference sequence). The CDR3 is 14 amino acids. With 5 bases removed from V and 7 bases from J, the gap between germline ends came to 15 bases. DNA for the CDR3: TGTGCCAGTAGTGACAGCCCCATGGGCCAGCCCCAGCATTTT. It yields the protein CASSDSPMGQPQHF.

This clone was picked up a small number of times. This rearrangement joins TRBV7-2 to TRBJ2-6, with D possibly matching TRBD1 (6 bases). The CDR3 loop spans 18 amino acids. The V and J ends lost 1 base and 0 bases respectively, with 13 bases between them. Germline CDR1 is SGHTA and CDR2 is FQGNSA. This CDR3 is CASSLGPGAHSGANVLTF. In DNA, the CDR3 is TGTGCCAGCAGCTTAGGGCCAGGGGCCCACTCTGGGGCCAACGTCCTGACTTTC.

This rearrangement joins TRBV5-1 to TRBJ2-3; tentative D call: TRBD1 (6 bases). Trimming took 7 bases from V and 0 from J, leaving 12 bases between them. Germline CDR1 reads SGHRS; CDR2 reads YFSETQ. The CDR3 is 14 amino acids. The CDR3 sequence is CASHEGESTDTQYF. DNA of the CDR3: TGCGCCAGCCATGAGGGGGAGAGCACAGATACGCAGTATTTT.

CDR3 bases: TGTGCCAGCTCACTTTCCCAGAACACCGGGGAGCTGTTTTTT. Residues: CASSLSQNTGELFF. The rearrangement joins TRBV18 to TRBJ2-2; D ambiguous. There are 14 residues in the CDR3. Trimming stripped 4 bases from V and 1 base from J, with 7 bases between. The germline V gene encodes CDR1 KGHSH and CDR2 LQKENI.

The chain joins TRBV4-1 to TRBJ1-2, with unresolved D. Deletions cut 0 bases from V and 0 bases from J, with 8 bases between. There are 15 residues in the CDR3. Germline lookup yields CDR1 MGHRA and CDR2 YSYEKL. This CDR3 is CASSQDLQSNYGYTF. The DNA for the CDR3 is TGCGCCAGCAGCCAAGATCTGCAGTCTAACTATGGCTACACCTTC.

This chain links TRBV27 with TRBJ1-2; TRBD1 matches at 10 bases. V was clipped by 6 bases and J by 4 bases; unmatched bases: 11. The CDR3 is 16 residues long. The germline gives CDR1 MNHEY, CDR2 SMNVEV (reference sequence). The CDR3, as DNA: TGTGCCAGCAGGTCGGTGGGGACAGGGGCAATCTATGGCTACACCTTC. Translated, it gives CASRSVGTGAIYGYTF.

This clone was seen a single time. The V and J genes are TRBV9 and TRBJ1-6; D possibly corresponds to TRBD1 (5 bases). V gave up 0 bases and J gave up 7 bases, with 8 bases separating them. This CDR3 is 14 amino acids long. The germline V gene encodes CDR1 SGDLS and CDR2 YYNGEE. The CDR3 nucleotides read TGTGCCAGCAGCGTAGGACAGCAGAATTCACCCCTCCACTTT. As protein: CASSVGQQNSPLHF.

A word on this clone: One junction end does not reproduce the germline sequence, and a read error may be involved. J is TRBJ2-7 and V is TRBV7-8, with D possibly matching TRBD1 (6 bases). Germline V gene data show CDR1 as SGHVS and CDR2 as FQNEAQ. The CDR3 length is 13 residues. CDR3 DNA: TGTGCCAGCAGGTTAGGACAGACCTACGAGCAGTACTTC. It codes for CASRLGQTYEQYF.

The chain combines TRBV18 with TRBJ2-1; 8 nucleotides align to TRBD1. With 3 bases clipped from V and 3 bases from J, the junction kept 10 bases outside the gene matches. The CDR3 is 17 amino acids. CDR1 is KGHSH, CDR2 LQKENI, per germline. CDR3 in DNA: TGTGCCAGCTCACCTCAAAGACAGGGGCGAAGCTACAATGAGCAGTTCTTC. Amino acid sequence: CASSPQRQGRSYNEQFF.

CDR3 amino acids: CAISDPKGQRGGTDTQYF. DNA of the CDR3: TGTGCCATCAGTGACCCGAAGGGGCAGCGGGGTGGCACAGATACGCAGTATTTT. The chain links TRBV10-3 to TRBJ2-3; 7 bases match TRBD2. Germline CDR1 is ENHRY and CDR2 is SYGVKD. Losses at the gene ends were 3 bases for V and 1 base for J; bases not matched to a gene: 13. This CDR3 has 18 amino acids.

The V call is TRBV28, the J call TRBJ1-5; D possibly corresponds to TRBD1 (5 bases). Germline loops: CDR1 MDHEN, CDR2 SYDVKM. V lost 5 bases and J lost 6, with 20 bases in between. There are 16 residues in the CDR3. CDR3 sequence: CASSAQGWGRAQPQHF. The CDR3 nucleotides read TGTGCCAGCAGTGCTCAGGGTTGGGGGAGGGCTCAGCCCCAGCATTTT.

The CDR3 DNA sequence: TGTGCCACCAGCCTGGGAGGGCAGGGACCCCACGAGCAGTACTTC. Amino acid sequence: CATSLGGQGPHEQYF. The chain recombines TRBV15 with TRBJ2-7, with TRBD2 matching 7 bases. CDR1 is LNHNV, CDR2 YYDKDF, per germline (reference sequence). V lost 5 bases, J lost 5 bases, and 12 bases stayed unmatched. The CDR3 extends over 15 amino acids.

The chain links TRBV21-1 to TRBJ1-1. TRBV21-1 is a pseudogene locus. The CDR3 has 12 residues. The CDR3 sequence: CASSKGGEEAFF. The CDR3 bases are TGTGCCAGCAGCAAAGGGGGGGAGGAAGCTTTCTTT.

The chain is built from TRBV7-2 and TRBJ1-1; possibly TRBD1 for D (5 bases). The CDR3 runs to 14 residues. Germline V CDR1 and CDR2: SGHTA, FQGNSA. V was shortened by 3 bases and J by 1 base, with 9 bases between the two germline ends. This chain's CDR3 is CASSFQGRNTEAFF. CDR3 in DNA: TGTGCCAGCAGCTTCCAGGGAAGGAACACTGAAGCTTTCTTT.

On this clone: At one boundary the junction diverges from the germline segment, which might be a read error. This chain uses TRBV5-6 with TRBJ2-6, with a possible D match to TRBD1 (5 bases). Germline V gene lookup returns CDR1 SGHDT and CDR2 YYEEEE. The CDR3 has 19 amino acids. The CDR3 DNA is TGTGCCAGCAGCTCACTGTGGGTGACGGGCACTAATGGGGCCAACGGCCTGACTTTC. Translated, it gives CASSSLWVTGTNGANGLTF.

In this sample, this clone turned up a few times. V gene TRBV5-6 combines with J gene TRBJ1-2; 7 bases agree with TRBD1. The CDR3 totals 13 residues. The germline V gene encodes CDR1 SGHDT and CDR2 YYEEEE. Trimming took 4 bases from V and 8 from J; bases not matched to a gene: 8. CDR3 amino acids: CASSPTGWGGYTF. CDR3 nucleotide sequence: TGTGCCAGCAGCCCGACAGGGTGGGGCGGCTACACCTTC.